Listed below are T cell receptor beta chains from one sample, sequenced in a study of neurological immune-mediated disorders. A single record per CDR3 protein comes from TCRdb applying MiXCR to the 5' RACE reads. This sample has tens of thousands of distinct CDR3 sequences, with more than 15% found just once. Sequencing input: PBMCs. These receptors were collected from a woman aged 40 to 55 in good health. The CDR3 runs from the conserved cysteine through the conserved F or W. A D gene is named only where the DNA matches it firmly. Only part of the rows carry a size: once, few, many, or a class if the clone is expanded.

16 | TRBJ1-6 | - | TRBV7-9 | many | TGTGCCAGCAGCCCGCCATCGAGGGGAAATAATTCACCCCTCCACTTT | CASSPPSRGNNSPLHF
14 | TRBJ2-5 | - | TRBV5-1 | many | TGCGCCAGCAGCGGGGGGGCCGACCAAGAGACCCAGTACTTC | CASSGGADQETQYF
14 | TRBJ2-3 | - | TRBV5-1 | many | TGCGCCAGCAGCTTTGTGTCTGGCGCAGATACGCAGTATTTT | CASSFVSGADTQYF
14 | TRBJ1-2 | TRBD1 | TRBV5-1 | few | TGCGCCGGCAGATCAGGGGGCCCGAACTATGGCTACACCTTC | CAGRSGGPNYGYTF
17 | TRBJ1-1 | TRBD1 | TRBV14 | - | TGTGCCAGCAGCCGGGACAGGGTTGTCACCTGGGGAACTGAAGCTTTCTTT | CASSRDRVVTWGTEAFF
14 | TRBJ1-4 | - | TRBV20-1 | - | TGCAGTGCCCCACGGGGTGCAACTAATGAAAAACTGTTTTTT | CSAPRGATNEKLFF
15 | TRBJ2-2 | TRBD2 | TRBV12-3/TRBV12-4 | many | TGTGCCAGCAGTTTCCAGCGGGGCTACACCGGGGAGCTGTTTTTT | CASSFQRGYTGELFF
13 | TRBJ2-6 | - | TRBV6-2/TRBV6-3 | many | TGTGCCAGCACCAAGAGCGGGGCCAACGTCCTGACTTTC | CASTKSGANVLTF
14 | TRBJ1-1 | - | TRBV11-2 | many | TGTGCCAGCAGCTTCTCCAGGGTGAACACTGAAGCTTTCTTT | CASSFSRVNTEAFF
13 | TRBJ1-4 | - | TRBV5-1 | many | TGCGCCAGCAGCACGGACAGTAATGAAAAACTGTTTTTT | CASSTDSNEKLFF
14 | TRBJ1-2 | - | TRBV2 | - | TGTGCCAGCAGTCACCCCTTGGACGACTATGGCTACACCTTC | CASSHPLDDYGYTF
15 | TRBJ2-1 | TRBD1 | TRBV29-1 | many | TGCAGCGTTGCACAGGGGGCTGGCGGGGGCGAGGAGCAGTTCTTC | CSVAQGAGGGEEQFF
13 | TRBJ1-2 | TRBD1 | TRBV5-8 | many | TGTGCCAGCCGGTTACAGGGGGTGTCTGGCTACACCTTC | CASRLQGVSGYTF
11 | TRBJ1-2 | - | TRBV12-3/TRBV12-4 | many | TGTGCCAGCAGTTTAGAGTTAGACTACACCTTC | CASSLELDYTF
11 | TRBJ1-1 | - | TRBV6-5 | few | TGTGCCAGCAGTCGAGACACTGAAGCTTTCTTT | CASSRDTEAFF
11 | TRBJ1-5 | - | TRBV24-1 | many | TGTGCCACCGGACAAACTGTGCCCCAGCATTTT | CATGQTVPQHF
12 | TRBJ1-5 | - | TRBV12-3/TRBV12-4 | many | TGTGCCAGCAGTTTAAACAATCAGCCCCAGCATTTT | CASSLNNQPQHF
14 | TRBJ2-2 | TRBD1 | TRBV20-1 | - | TGCAGTGCTGGTCTGACAGGGGGCGTCGGGGAGCTGTTTTTT | CSAGLTGGVGELFF
12 | TRBJ2-3 | TRBD1 | TRBV20-1 | many | TGCAGTGCGGCGGCGGGACAGGCCTTCGAGAATTTT | CSAAAGQAFENF
15 | TRBJ2-5 | TRBD2 | TRBV6-1 | many | TGTGCCAGCAGTGAACATTCGGGGGGACAAGAGACCCAGTACTTC | CASSEHSGGQETQYF
17 | TRBJ1-6 | - | TRBV7-2 | many | TGTGCCAGCAGCTTAGATCGGGGAAGCTCCTATAATTCACCCCTCCACTTT | CASSLDRGSSYNSPLHF
13 | TRBJ2-7 | - | TRBV7-2 | many | TGTGCCAGCAGCTTAGTGGCCGGGATCGAGCAGTACTTC | CASSLVAGIEQYF
13 | TRBJ1-2 | TRBD1 | TRBV2 | - | TGTGCCAGCAGGACAGGGGGCGAGATTGGCTACACCTTC | CASRTGGEIGYTF
16 | TRBJ2-5 | - | TRBV5-1 | many | TGCGCCAGCAGCCCGGGGGTTGTTGTGGGTCAAGAGACCCAGTACTTC | CASSPGVVVGQETQYF
15 | TRBJ1-3 | - | TRBV12-3/TRBV12-4 | many | TGTGCCAGCAAACGAAGGCTCAGCTCTGGAAACACCATATATTTT | CASKRRLSSGNTIYF
13 | TRBJ2-2 | - | TRBV7-3 | many | TGTGCCAGCAGCTCAGTTTCGGGGCGGGAGCTGTTTTTT | CASSSVSGRELFF
15 | TRBJ2-3 | - | TRBV5-1 | many | TGCGCCAGCAGCTTCGGACAGACTAGCACAGATACGCAGTATTTT | CASSFGQTSTDTQYF
13 | TRBJ2-1 | - | TRBV5-5 | many | TGTGCCAGCAGCTTGGACAGGCTCAATGAGCAGTTCTTC | CASSLDRLNEQFF
17 | TRBJ2-1 | TRBD2 | TRBV6-2/TRBV6-3 | many | TGTGCCAACAGACTCGAGCCCGGGACTAGCGGGGGGAATGAGCAGTTCTTC | CANRLEPGTSGGNEQFF
14 | TRBJ1-5 | - | TRBV10-1 | - | TGCGCCAGCAGTGAGGGGGCGCGAGGTCAGCCCCAGCATTTT | CASSEGARGQPQHF
17 | TRBJ2-2 | - | TRBV29-1 | many | TGCAGCGTTGGTTCCGGCTGGGGAGCGCCCAGGTCCGGGGAGCTGTTTTTT | CSVGSGWGAPRSGELFF
14 | TRBJ2-2 | TRBD1 | TRBV29-1 | many | TGCAGCGTAGGAACAGGGGGAAACACCGGGGAGCTGTTTTTT | CSVGTGGNTGELFF
11 | TRBJ1-2 | - | TRBV14 | many | TGTGCCAGCAGCCAGGCGGGCGGCTACACCTTC | CASSQAGGYTF
18 | TRBJ1-1 | - | TRBV3-2 | many | TGTGCCAGCAGCCTACCCTTCCTTGTGCAGGGGGAGAACACTGAAGCTTTCTTT | CASSLPFLVQGENTEAFF
12 | TRBJ2-3 | - | TRBV2 | many | TGTGCCAGCAGTGAAGAAAGGGATACGCAGTATTTT | CASSEERDTQYF
16 | TRBJ2-3 | - | TRBV7-9 | many | TGTGCCAGCAGCCCCTCAGGGGTCCCAGCCACAGATACGCAGTATTTT | CASSPSGVPATDTQYF
15 | TRBJ2-5 | - | TRBV2 | many | TGTGCCAGCAGCGCGGACTACTCACAACAAGAGACCCAGTACTTC | CASSADYSQQETQYF
15 | TRBJ2-1 | TRBD2 | TRBV20-1 | many | TGCAGTGCTAGGGCGCTTGCGGGGGGTCACAATGAGCAGTTCTTC | CSARALAGGHNEQFF
18 | TRBJ2-3 | TRBD2 | TRBV6-2/TRBV6-3 | many | TGTGCCAGCAGTTCTATACTAGCGGGAACTTCTAGCACAGATACGCAGTATTTT | CASSSILAGTSSTDTQYF
16 | TRBJ2-5 | TRBD2 | TRBV7-2 | - | TGTGCCAGCAGCCCCGCGACTAGCGGGGGGAAAGAGACCCAGTACTTC | CASSPATSGGKETQYF
14 | TRBJ1-2 | - | TRBV7-2 | many | TGTGCCAGCAGCCCTCGTTACGTCAACTATGGCTACACCTTC | CASSPRYVNYGYTF
11 | TRBJ2-7 | - | TRBV7-2 | many | TGTGCCAGCACCCAGAGAGGGGAGCAGTACTTC | CASTQRGEQYF
13 | TRBJ1-1 | - | TRBV15 | many | TGTGCCACCAGCAGAGATTCACGGGAGGAAGCTTTCTTT | CATSRDSREEAFF
14 | TRBJ2-5 | - | TRBV7-2 | many | TGTGCCAGCAGCTTAGACAGGGGGGGGGAGACCCAGTACTTC | CASSLDRGGETQYF
15 | TRBJ2-4 | TRBD1 | TRBV6-6 | - | TGTGCCAGCAGTTACTCGGCAGGGGGTGGAAACATTCAGTACTTC | CASSYSAGGGNIQYF
15 | TRBJ1-1 | - | TRBV12-3/TRBV12-4 | many | TGTGCCAGCAGCCCTCGTGGAGGGGAGTTGGCTGAAGCTTTCTTT | CASSPRGGELAEAFF
13 | TRBJ2-1 | TRBD1 | TRBV29-1 | many | TGCAGCGTTACAGGGGGTGCCTACAATGAGCAGTTCTTC | CSVTGGAYNEQFF
13 | TRBJ1-1 | - | TRBV5-1 | many | TGCGCCAGCAGCTTGGAGCTGAACACTGAAGCTTTCTTT | CASSLELNTEAFF
15 | TRBJ2-2 | TRBD1 | TRBV12-3/TRBV12-4 | many | TGTGCCAGCAGGACCGGGACAGAGAACACCGGGGAGCTGTTTTTT | CASRTGTENTGELFF
13 | TRBJ2-7 | TRBD1 | TRBV29-1 | many | TGCAGCGTCCGGGACAGGGTTACCTACGAGCAGTACTTC | CSVRDRVTYEQYF
14 | TRBJ1-1 | - | TRBV5-1 | - | TGCGCCAGCAGACCCTCCGTGGAGAACACTGAAGCTTTCTTT | CASRPSVENTEAFF
13 | TRBJ1-4 | - | TRBV18 | once | TGTGCAAGCTCACAGGCACAAAATGAAAAACTGTTTTTT | CASSQAQNEKLFF
13 | TRBJ1-4 | - | TRBV2 | many | TGTGCCAGCAGTGAATCGACACCTGAAAAACTGTTTTTT | CASSESTPEKLFF
14 | TRBJ2-3 | - | TRBV12-3/TRBV12-4 | many | TGTGCCAGCAGTTTAGAGTGGGAGCCAGATACGCAGTATTTT | CASSLEWEPDTQYF